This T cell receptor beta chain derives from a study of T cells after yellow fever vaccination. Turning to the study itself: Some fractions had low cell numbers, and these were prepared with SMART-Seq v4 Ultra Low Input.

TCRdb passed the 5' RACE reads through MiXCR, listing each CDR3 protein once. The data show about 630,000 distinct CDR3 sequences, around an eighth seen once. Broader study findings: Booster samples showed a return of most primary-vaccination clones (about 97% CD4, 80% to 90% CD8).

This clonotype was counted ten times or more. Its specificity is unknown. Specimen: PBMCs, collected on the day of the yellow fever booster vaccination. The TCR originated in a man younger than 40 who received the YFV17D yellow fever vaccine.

DNA for the CDR3: TGTGCCACCAGCCCAAGGGGCGGTGGAAATGAGCAGTTCTTC. Amino acid sequence: CATSPRGGGNEQFF. The rearrangement links TRBV24-1 to TRBJ2-1, with a tentative D call TRBD1 (5 bases). Trimming left V 7 bases short and J 7 bases short, with 16 bases between. This CDR3 contains 14 residues. CDR1 is KGHDR, CDR2 SFDVKD, per germline.